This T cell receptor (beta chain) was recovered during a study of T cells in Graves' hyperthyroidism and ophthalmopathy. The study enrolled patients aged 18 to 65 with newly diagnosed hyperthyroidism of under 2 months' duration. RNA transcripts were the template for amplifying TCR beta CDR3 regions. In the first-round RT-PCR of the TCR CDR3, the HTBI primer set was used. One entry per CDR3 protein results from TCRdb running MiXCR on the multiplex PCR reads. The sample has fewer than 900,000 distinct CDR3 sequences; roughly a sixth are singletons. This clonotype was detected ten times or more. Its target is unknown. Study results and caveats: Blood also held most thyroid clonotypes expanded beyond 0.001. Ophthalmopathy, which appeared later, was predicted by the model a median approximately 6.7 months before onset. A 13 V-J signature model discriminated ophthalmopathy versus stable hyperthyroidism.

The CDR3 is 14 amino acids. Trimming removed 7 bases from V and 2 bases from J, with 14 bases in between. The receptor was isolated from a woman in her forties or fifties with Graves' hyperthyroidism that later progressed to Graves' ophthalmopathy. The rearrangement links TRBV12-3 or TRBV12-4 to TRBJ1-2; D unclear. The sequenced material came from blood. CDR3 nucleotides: TGTGCCAGCAAAATGTCGAGAGCAAACTATGGCTACACCTTC. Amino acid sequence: CASKMSRANYGYTF.